This TCR beta chain comes out of a study of blood T cell repertoires in COVID-19. Only a few counts were recorded for this clone. Sequencing used immunoSEQ multiplex PCR; TCRdb keeps in-frame clones, though not all of them. The sample lists over 140,000 clones, approximately 80% occurring once. Germline V gene data show CDR1 as MNHEY and CDR2 as SVGAGI. The CDR3 spans 14 residues. With V trimmed by 7 bases and J by 6 bases, 5 bases remained unmatched. This sequence joins TRBV6-5 and TRBJ2-2, with 10 bases that match TRBD1. The clonotype originates from an elderly woman with active or convalescent COVID-19. Sequencing used peripheral blood. CDR3 residues: CASNRGQGSGELFF. CDR3 nucleotide sequence: TGTGCCAGCAACCGGGGACAGGGGTCCGGGGAGCTGTTTTTT.